Sequencing of this T cell receptor beta chain was carried out in a study of glioma-infiltrating T cells after dendritic cell vaccination. Study information: Patients had newly diagnosed or recurrent glioblastoma and received dendritic cell vaccines. Between the early 2000s and the early 2010s, patients got autologous tumor lysate-pulsed dendritic cell vaccines. Study-wide findings and caveats: Higher pretreatment TIL content predicted longer progression-free time and survival. Complete blood and tumor specimen sets were limited to few patients.

Sequenced by immunoSEQ multiplex PCR; TCRdb stores in-frame clones only, minus some. Of about 82,000 clones in the sample, about 90% were seen once. A note on this clone: No antigen is known for it.

The receptor comes from a human donor with glioblastoma. The input for sequencing was blood, taken before dendritic cell vaccination.

As DNA, the CDR3 is TGTGCCAGCAGCGCCCTACAGGGGTCCGGAAACACCATATATTTT. It codes for CASSALQGSGNTIYF. The V and J genes are TRBV9 and TRBJ1-3; 7 bases line up with TRBD1. The V gene end was trimmed by 3 bases and the J gene end by 4 bases; junction bases not matched to a gene: 7. Germline V gene lookup returns CDR1 SGDLS and CDR2 YYNGEE. The CDR3 extends over 15 amino acids.